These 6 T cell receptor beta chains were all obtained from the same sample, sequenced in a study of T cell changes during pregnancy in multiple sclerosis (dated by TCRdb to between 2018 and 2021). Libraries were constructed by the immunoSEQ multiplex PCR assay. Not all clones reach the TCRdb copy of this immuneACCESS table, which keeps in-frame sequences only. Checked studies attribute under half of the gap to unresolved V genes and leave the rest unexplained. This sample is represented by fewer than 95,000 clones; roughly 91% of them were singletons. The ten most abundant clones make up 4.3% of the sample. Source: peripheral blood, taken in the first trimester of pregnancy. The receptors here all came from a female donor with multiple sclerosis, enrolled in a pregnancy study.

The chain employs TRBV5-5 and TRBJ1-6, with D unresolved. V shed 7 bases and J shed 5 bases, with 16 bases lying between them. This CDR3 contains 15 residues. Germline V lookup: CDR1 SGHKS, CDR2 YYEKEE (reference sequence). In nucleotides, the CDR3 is TGTGCCAGCCACCTCACTTGGTCTGATAATTCACCCCTCCACTTT. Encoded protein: CASHLTWSDNSPLHF.

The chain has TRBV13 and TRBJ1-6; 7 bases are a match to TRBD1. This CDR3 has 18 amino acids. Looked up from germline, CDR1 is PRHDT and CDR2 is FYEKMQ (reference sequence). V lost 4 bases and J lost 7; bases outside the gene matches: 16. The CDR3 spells CASSSTGVSSIGNSPLHF. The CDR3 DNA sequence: TGTGCCAGCAGCTCAACAGGGGTATCTTCGATTGGGAATTCACCCCTCCACTTT.

DNA for the CDR3: TGCGCCAGCAGCCCGGACTTTGGGGTTACCTACGAGCAGTACTTC. This sequence encodes CASSPDFGVTYEQYF. This sequence joins TRBV5-1 and TRBJ2-7; maybe TRBD2 (5 bases). V was cut by 4 bases and J by 2 bases, with 16 bases left in between. This CDR3 spans 15 amino acids. CDR1 and CDR2 (germline): SGHRS, YFSETQ.

The DNA of the CDR3 is TGCGCCAGCAGCTTGTCCCCCGGTAGCAATCAGCCCCAGCATTTT. Translation gives CASSLSPGSNQPQHF. The chain has TRBV5-1 and TRBJ1-5; no reliable D call. CDR1 is SGHRS and CDR2 is YFSETQ in the germline V gene. Trimming took 1 base from V and 0 from J, leaving 8 bases between them. The CDR3 spans 15 residues. Filled out from reference TRBV5-1 and TRBJ1-5, the complete variable domain reads KAGVTQTPRYLIKTRGQQVTLSCSPISGHRSVSWYQQTPGQGLQFLFEYFSETQRNKGNFPGRFSGRQFSNSRSEMNVSTLELGDSALYLCASSLSPGSNQPQHFGDGTRLSIL.

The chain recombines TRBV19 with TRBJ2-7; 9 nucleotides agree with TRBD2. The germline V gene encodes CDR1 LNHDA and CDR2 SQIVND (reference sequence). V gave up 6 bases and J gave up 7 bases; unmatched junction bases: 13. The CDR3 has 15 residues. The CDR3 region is CASRGGGASLNEQYF. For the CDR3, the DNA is TGTGCCAGTAGGGGCGGGGGGGCTTCTCTGAATGAGCAGTACTTC.

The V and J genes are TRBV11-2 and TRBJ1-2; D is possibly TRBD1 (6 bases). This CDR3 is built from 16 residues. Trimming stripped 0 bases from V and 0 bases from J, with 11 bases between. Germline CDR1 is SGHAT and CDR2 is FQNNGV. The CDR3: CASSLDPQGTNYGYTF. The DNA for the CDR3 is TGTGCCAGCAGCTTAGACCCCCAGGGGACTAACTATGGCTACACCTTC.